What follows are 26 T cell receptor beta chains derived from one specimen sequenced in a study of shared clonotypes between healthy human individuals. This table comes from immunoSEQ multiplex PCR, and its TCRdb copy is limited to in-frame clones, with some not included. Seen here are some 2,000,000 clones, approximately 96% observed once, and the top ten hold less than 0.15%. Sequenced input: naive CD4+ T cells sorted from blood. The sample's subset: CD45RA+ positively selected. The source of these receptors is a man between 18 and 35 years old in good health.

The CDR3 loop is CASTGASSYEQYF. CDR3 in DNA: TGCGCCAGTACAGGGGCATCCTCCTACGAGCAGTACTTC. The gene calls are TRBV5-1 and TRBJ2-7, with 7 bases that match TRBD1. The J segment lost 0 bases and the V segment lost 8 bases, leaving 5 bases of the junction unmatched. Germline V gene data show CDR1 as SGHRS and CDR2 as YFSETQ. This CDR3 spans 13 amino acids.

A note on this clone: Germline and junction disagree at one end, which may indicate a read error. The gene calls are TRBV28 and TRBJ2-7; D unresolved. The CDR3 extends over 10 amino acids. Looked up from germline, CDR1 is MDHEN and CDR2 is SYDVKM. The CDR3 region has the DNA TGTGCCAGCAGTTACCTCTATCTTCACTTC. Translated: CASSYLYLHF.

The chain carries TRBV11-3 and TRBJ2-5, with D perhaps TRBD1 or TRBD2 (5 bases each). CDR3 length: 14 residues. Germline values: CDR1 SGHNT, CDR2 YENEEA. The ends were cut back, 1 base at V and 1 base at J, with 7 bases in the middle. The CDR3 here is CASSLGGTQETQYF. CDR3 sequence (DNA): TGTGCCAGCAGCTTAGGAGGGACCCAAGAGACCCAGTACTTC.

V gene TRBV19 combines with J gene TRBJ2-3; 10 bases match TRBD2. CDR3 length: 15 amino acids. V lost 5 bases, J lost 4 bases, and 6 bases stayed unmatched. Germline CDR1 and CDR2: LNHDA and SQIVND (reference sequence). The CDR3 DNA reads TGTGCCAGTAGTCCTACCGGGACTAGCGCAGATACGCAGTATTTT. It codes for CASSPTGTSADTQYF.

This chain connects TRBV5-1 to TRBJ2-3; 7 nucleotides align to TRBD2. The CDR3 is made up of 16 amino acids. Trimming at V came to 4 bases and at J to 3 bases, leaving 11 bases not matched to a gene. In germline, CDR1 is SGHRS, CDR2 YFSETQ. The CDR3 nucleotides are TGCGCCAGCAGCGCCCGCCCTAGCGGTGGGACAGATACGCAGTATTTT. Encoded protein: CASSARPSGGTDTQYF.

The chain carries TRBV29-1 and TRBJ1-2; maybe TRBD1 (6 bases). Germline V lookup: CDR1 SQVTM, CDR2 ANQGSEA. The CDR3 sequence is 14 residues long. Trimming took 7 bases from V and 8 from J, leaving 23 bases between them. In DNA, the CDR3 is TGCAGCGCTCTGACACAGGGAACCTACGGGGGCTACACCTTC. Its protein product is CSALTQGTYGGYTF.

The V call is TRBV6-1, the J call TRBJ2-7, with 13 bases aligning to TRBD2. After removal of 5 bases from V and 2 bases from J, the junction contained 3 bases not matched to a gene. The CDR3 covers 15 residues. The germline gives CDR1 MNHNS, CDR2 SASEGT. CDR3 loop: CASSSTSGGAYEQYF. CDR3 sequence (DNA): TGTGCCAGCAGTTCCACTAGCGGGGGGGCCTACGAGCAGTACTTC.

This chain links TRBV28 with TRBJ1-3, with a tentative D call TRBD1 (5 bases). V was cut by 3 bases and J by 0 bases, with 12 bases left in between. The CDR3 contains 16 residues. The germline gives CDR1 MDHEN, CDR2 SYDVKM. DNA for the CDR3: TGTGCCAGCAGTTTGCCCCAGGGTTCCTCTGGAAACACCATATATTTT. Translated: CASSLPQGSSGNTIYF. Filled out from reference TRBV28 and TRBJ1-3, the complete variable domain reads DVKVTQSSRYLVKRTGEKVFLECVQDMDHENMFWYRQDPGLGLRLIYFSYDVKMKEKGDIPEGYSVSREKKERFSLILESASTNQTSMYLCASSLPQGSSGNTIYFGEGSWLTVV.

The CDR3: CASSEPGLKNTEAFF. The CDR3 DNA is TGTGCCAGCAGCGAACCGGGACTCAAGAACACTGAAGCTTTCTTT. The chain links TRBV5-6 to TRBJ1-1; possible D gene TRBD1, 5 bases. The CDR3 runs to 15 residues. CDR1 and CDR2 (germline): SGHDT, YYEEEE. Trimming stripped 4 bases from V and 1 base from J, with 14 bases between.

The rearrangement links TRBV18 to TRBJ2-7; TRBD2 might be the D (6 bases). V dropped 5 bases and J dropped 0 bases, with 11 bases sitting between them. The CDR3 is 14 amino acids. CDR1 KGHSH and CDR2 LQKENI come from the germline V gene. The CDR3 bases are TGTGCCAGCTCATCTTCGACTAGCTCCTACGAGCAGTACTTC. Translating gives CASSSSTSSYEQYF.

This chain connects TRBV28 to TRBJ2-7, with D possibly TRBD1 on 6 matching bases. Trimming left V 3 bases short and J 0 bases short, with 18 bases between. The CDR3 length is 17 residues. Germline CDR1 and CDR2: MDHEN and SYDVKM. The CDR3 DNA reads as TGTGCCAGCAGTTTTCTCCGACCCGGGACAAGCTCCTACGAGCAGTACTTC. Translating gives CASSFLRPGTSSYEQYF.

The gene calls are TRBV27 and TRBJ2-7, with TRBD2 identical over 9 bases. Germline lookup yields CDR1 MNHEY and CDR2 SMNVEV (reference sequence). The junction had 8 bases not matched to a gene; V was cut back by 0 bases and J by 2 bases. CDR3 length: 17 amino acids. The CDR3 loop reads CASSLSLGSGGTYEQYF. The CDR3 DNA sequence: TGTGCCAGCAGTTTATCGCTTGGGAGCGGGGGGACCTACGAGCAGTACTTC.

The chain links TRBV28 to TRBJ2-2; 9 positions agree with TRBD1. The length of the CDR3 is 16 residues. The V and J ends lost 1 base and 3 bases, in that order; junction bases with no gene match: 3. Germline V gene data show CDR1 as MDHEN and CDR2 as SYDVKM. The CDR3 sequence: CASSLLGQGYTGELFF. CDR3 coding DNA: TGTGCCAGCAGTTTATTGGGACAGGGTTACACCGGGGAGCTGTTTTTT.

The CDR3 nucleotides read TGTGCCAGCAGCTTGGTACCCTCTGGCTACACCTTC. Its translation is CASSLVPSGYTF. The chain carries TRBV5-8 and TRBJ1-2; D is unclear. The CDR3 covers 12 residues. V lost 0 bases and J 7 bases, leaving 7 bases between the germline ends. Germline V lookup: CDR1 SGHTS, CDR2 YDEGEE.

The J gene is TRBJ2-1, the V gene TRBV11-2, with a tentative D call TRBD1 (6 bases). V gave up 4 bases and J gave up 4 bases, with 14 bases separating them. The CDR3 consists of 15 residues. The V gene's germline CDR1 is SGHAT and CDR2 FQNNGV. In nucleotides, the CDR3 is TGTGCCAGCAGCTCCCTAGGGGGACAATACAATGAGCAGTTCTTC. Protein: CASSSLGGQYNEQFF.

V gene TRBV5-1 combines with J gene TRBJ2-3, with D tentatively TRBD1 or TRBD2 (5 bases each). This CDR3 is built from 17 residues. The V gene's germline CDR1 is SGHRS and CDR2 YFSETQ. V lost 4 bases and J lost 4, with 22 bases in between. The CDR3: CASSQVERPLGPDTQYF. In DNA, the CDR3 is TGCGCCAGCAGCCAAGTCGAGCGGCCCCTGGGGCCAGATACGCAGTATTTT.

The CDR3 DNA is TGTGCCAGCAGTTTCTCCTATAATTCACCCCTCCACTTT. This codes for CASSFSYNSPLHF. This sequence joins TRBV27 and TRBJ1-6; D not certain. V dropped 3 bases and J dropped 0 bases, with 0 bases sitting between them. The CDR3 has 13 residues. Germline CDR1 and CDR2: MNHEY and SMNVEV (reference sequence).

This clone was recorded only once. The chain joins TRBV6-1 to TRBJ1-1, with 7 bases aligning to TRBD1. CDR3 length equals 14 residues. Per germline, CDR1 MNHNS and CDR2 SASEGT. V trimming: 6 bases; J trimming: 6 bases; junction bases outside the gene matches: 10. The CDR3 DNA reads as TGTGCCAGCAGCCGACAGGGTTATGATGCTGAAGCTTTCTTT. Its protein product is CASSRQGYDAEAFF.

This chain connects TRBV5-4 to TRBJ2-3, with D perhaps matching TRBD1 (7 bases). The germline gives CDR1 SGHNT, CDR2 YYREEE (reference sequence). Trimming left V 2 bases short and J 1 base short, with 11 bases between. This CDR3 is 15 amino acids long. CDR3: CASSFQGEGTDTQYF. Written as DNA, the CDR3 is TGTGCCAGCAGCTTCCAGGGGGAGGGCACAGATACGCAGTATTTT.

This clone appeared once. Distinct nucleotide sequences in the sample also encode this CDR3. The CDR3 DNA sequence: TGTGCCAGCAGCTTAGGCTCTAGCGGGACCACAGATACGCAGTATTTT. This encodes CASSLGSSGTTDTQYF. V gene TRBV7-9 combines with J gene TRBJ2-3; TRBD2 aligns across 9 bases. The J segment lost 2 bases and the V segment lost 1 base, leaving 4 bases of the junction unmatched. The CDR3 covers 16 residues. CDR1 and CDR2 (germline): SEHNR, FQNEAQ (reference sequence).

This rearrangement joins TRBV6-6 to TRBJ2-7, with TRBD2 as a possible D gene (5 bases). The germline CDR1 and CDR2 sequences are MNHNY and SVGAGI (reference sequence). Trimming stripped 4 bases from V and 3 bases from J, with 19 bases between. The CDR3 consists of 16 residues. For the CDR3, the DNA is TGTGCCAGCAGTTCCCCCGAAACTAGAGCTCTCTACGAGCAGTACTTC. Translated: CASSSPETRALYEQYF.

In the case of this clone: Other DNA sequences within the sample encode an identical CDR3. The rearrangement uses TRBV5-1 and TRBJ1-4; 10 bases are shared with TRBD1. This CDR3 spans 15 amino acids. Per germline, CDR1 SGHRS and CDR2 YFSETQ. V was clipped by 4 bases and J by 6 bases; unmatched bases: 6. The CDR3 reads CASSLEGTGDEKLFF. DNA for the CDR3: TGCGCCAGCAGCCTGGAGGGGACAGGGGATGAAAAACTGTTTTTT.

The chain combines TRBV19 with TRBJ2-3; D remains unclear. Trimming left V 4 bases short and J 4 bases short, with 12 bases between. Germline V gives CDR1 LNHDA, CDR2 SQIVND (reference sequence). The CDR3 contains 14 residues. CDR3 sequence reads: CASSNARRSDTQYF. Written as DNA, the CDR3 is TGTGCCAGTAGTAATGCTAGAAGATCAGATACGCAGTATTTT.

The chain combines TRBV6-1 with TRBJ1-1; D unresolved. This CDR3 has 10 amino acids. Germline V lookup: CDR1 MNHNS, CDR2 SASEGT. The V gene lost 7 bases and the J gene lost 8 bases, with 8 bases spanning the gap. CDR3 nucleotides: TGTGCCAGCATAGTCGGGGAAGCTTTCTTT. It specifies CASIVGEAFF.

The V call is TRBV7-3, the J call TRBJ2-7; TRBD1 is a possible D gene (6 bases). Trimming took 6 bases from V and 2 from J, leaving 17 bases between them. This CDR3 is built from 15 residues. The germline V gene encodes CDR1 SGHTA and CDR2 FQGTGA. CDR3 loop: CASRHRVGGAYEQYF. The CDR3 coding sequence is TGTGCCAGCAGACACCGGGTAGGGGGAGCCTACGAGCAGTACTTC.

The chain uses TRBV11-3 and TRBJ2-5, with D tentatively TRBD2 (6 bases). The V end lost 1 base, the J end lost 2 bases, and 11 bases lay between the germline ends. CDR1 and CDR2 from the germline V gene are SGHNT and YENEEA. CDR3 length: 15 residues. The CDR3 spells CASSLGWGEQETQYF. The CDR3 DNA is TGTGCCAGCAGCTTAGGATGGGGGGAACAAGAGACCCAGTACTTC.